This entry lists 8 T cell receptor beta chains sequenced from one sample in a study of spatial heterogeneity in lung cancer. TCRdb redid the calling of the 5' RACE reads with MiXCR, one entry per CDR3 protein. This sample carries more than 30,000 distinct CDR3 sequences, roughly 6% of them seen once, and the ten largest clones take around a tenth. Time point indicated: sample taken at primary tumor resection. TCRs were sequenced from unsorted whole RNA of tumor, nontumor lung or PBMC. The source material was PBMCs, sampled at surgery. The receptors originated from a male donor with early-stage non-small cell lung cancer.

This clonotype was counted a few times. The rearrangement joins TRBV4-1 to TRBJ1-5; the D gene is possibly TRBD1 (6 bases). V gave up 4 bases and J gave up 9 bases, with 16 bases separating them. This CDR3 contains 14 residues. CDR1 is MGHRA, CDR2 YSYEKL, per germline. The CDR3 region has the DNA TGCGCCAGCAGCCTAACAGGGTTGAGAGGGCCCCAGCATTTT. It yields the protein CASSLTGLRGPQHF.

The table lists this clonotype with many counts. This chain joins TRBV5-1 and TRBJ2-3; no firm D call. This CDR3 comprises 15 residues. V shed 0 bases and J shed 0 bases, with 8 bases lying between them. The germline V gene has CDR1 SGHRS and CDR2 YFSETQ. For the CDR3, the DNA is TGCGCCAGCAGCTTGGGGCAGACTAGCACAGATACGCAGTATTTT. Its protein is CASSLGQTSTDTQYF.

This clonotype was counted ten times or more. An end of the junction does not agree with germline; a read error may underlie this. This chain links TRBV20-1 with TRBJ1-6; D is possibly TRBD1 (6 bases). The length of the CDR3 is 13 residues. Germline CDR1 reads DFQATT; CDR2 reads SNEGSKA (reference sequence). For the CDR3, the DNA is TGCAGTTCTAGGGACACCTATAATTCACCCCTCCACTTT. Protein sequence: CSSRDTYNSPLHF.

This clonotype was observed at least ten times. The rearrangement links TRBV25-1 to TRBJ2-7; D is tentatively TRBD1 or TRBD2 (5 bases each). Trimming pared 4 bases from V and 3 bases from J, leaving 10 bases between. The CDR3 runs to 13 residues. Germline V gene sequence: CDR1 MGHDK, CDR2 SYGVNS. The CDR3 here is CASSAGTSYEQYF. The CDR3 region has the DNA TGTGCCAGCAGTGCTGGGACGAGCTACGAGCAGTACTTC.

This clonotype was observed a handful of times. V is TRBV2 and J is TRBJ2-1; tentative D call: TRBD1 (6 bases). Between the trimmed V and J ends, which lost 6 bases and 2 bases, there was a span of 14 bases. In germline, CDR1 is SNHLY, CDR2 FYNNEI. CDR3 length equals 15 residues. The CDR3: CASSPDRNPYNEQFF. Written as DNA, the CDR3 is TGTGCCAGCAGCCCCGACAGGAACCCCTACAATGAGCAGTTCTTC.

The genes are TRBV11-3 and TRBJ2-3; TRBD2 matches 10 bases. CDR1 is SGHNT, CDR2 YENEEA, per germline. The CDR3 has 15 residues. V lost 5 bases, J lost 2 bases, and 4 bases stayed unmatched. The CDR3 DNA reads TGTGCCAGCAGCCCGGGACTAGCGAACACAGATACGCAGTATTTT. Its translation is CASSPGLANTDTQYF.

In its sample, this clonotype was seen many times. The CDR3 DNA reads TGTGCCAGCTTCACCGGCACTGAAGCTTTCTTT. Amino acid sequence: CASFTGTEAFF. The rearrangement uses TRBV28 and TRBJ1-1, with no clear D. V was shortened by 8 bases and J by 4 bases, with 8 bases between the two germline ends. This CDR3 spans 11 amino acids. Germline CDR1 and CDR2: MDHEN and SYDVKM.

This clonotype was counted a few times. The chain employs TRBV5-1 and TRBJ2-1; TRBD1 matches 7 bases. Trimming at V came to 6 bases and at J to 4 bases, leaving 13 bases not matched to a gene. CDR1 and CDR2 (germline): SGHRS, YFSETQ. CDR3 length equals 16 residues. The CDR3 loop reads CASTEFAGGYYNEQFF. For the CDR3, the DNA is TGCGCCAGCACAGAATTCGCAGGGGGATATTACAATGAGCAGTTCTTC.